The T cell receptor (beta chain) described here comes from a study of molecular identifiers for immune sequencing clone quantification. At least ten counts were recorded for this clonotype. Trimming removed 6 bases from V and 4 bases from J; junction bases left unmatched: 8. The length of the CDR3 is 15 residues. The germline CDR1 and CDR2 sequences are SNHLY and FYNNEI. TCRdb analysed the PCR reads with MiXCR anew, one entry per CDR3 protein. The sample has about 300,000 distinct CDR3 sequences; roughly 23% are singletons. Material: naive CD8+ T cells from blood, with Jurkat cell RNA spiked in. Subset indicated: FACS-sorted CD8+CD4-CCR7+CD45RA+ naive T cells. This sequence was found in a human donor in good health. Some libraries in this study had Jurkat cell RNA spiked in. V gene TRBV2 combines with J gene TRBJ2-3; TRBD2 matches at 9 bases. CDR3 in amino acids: CASREWREGPDTQYF. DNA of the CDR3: TGTGCCAGCAGGGAATGGCGGGAGGGCCCAGATACGCAGTATTTT.